This T cell receptor beta chain was profiled in a study of Graves' ophthalmopathy and Graves' hyperthyroidism listed by TCRdb under 2018. With respect to the entire study: Peripheral blood was collected at initial diagnosis, before any treatment. In roughly six hyperthyroidism patients, T-cell repertoires of thyroid tissue and blood were compared. In total, 135 blood samples were TCR-sequenced: under 45 ophthalmopathy, about 75 hyperthyroidism and about 17 hyperthyroidism-to-ophthalmopathy patients. TCR beta repertoire signatures were used to distinguish Graves' ophthalmopathy from Graves' hyperthyroidism and to predict progression to ophthalmopathy. After sampling, hyperthyroidism patients received methimazole starting at 30 mg daily, and ophthalmopathy patients received high-dose intravenous methylprednisolone. The independent validation cohort included around 19 hyperthyroidism patients plus 17 patients who later progressed from hyperthyroidism to ophthalmopathy. A discovery set of 100 patients (approximately 42 ophthalmopathy, 57 stable hyperthyroidism) was enrolled to explore V-J signatures distinguishing ophthalmopathy from hyperthyroidism. The research as a whole found: Sample size was not predetermined statistically, and investigators were not blinded to group allocation. In validation, the model predicted ophthalmopathy progression with about 71% sensitivity and approximately 72% specificity; roughly 12 predicted patients were CT-confirmed with GO in a median of approximately six months. In cross-validation, the 13-signature model distinguished ophthalmopathy from stable hyperthyroidism with approximately 90% sensitivity and 81% to 82% specificity, while in the test set the corresponding values were 80% and 75%. Most of the expanded thyroid clonotypes with a frequency above 0.001 were also detected in blood, and it was suggested that the thyroid immune response may be reflected by blood repertoires.

At least ten counts were recorded for this clonotype. Its antigen remains unidentified. No qualities accompany the bases; no much larger clone lies one base away. Ophthalmopathy patients were characterized by moderately to severely active disease, a Clinical Activity Score of at least 3, a NOSPECS grade of at least 4, and a disease duration under 3 months. Patients were excluded if they had other autoimmune diseases, uncontrolled infections, pregnancy or lactation. Clinical symptoms, serum thyroxine, TRAb, thyroid ultrasound and orbital computed tomography formed the basis of the diagnosis. PBMCs were isolated from more than 8 ml of fresh peripheral blood by Ficoll-Paque density gradient centrifugation. Total RNA was extracted with Trizol reagent and quality-checked on an Agilent 2100 Bioanalyzer. For repertoire sequencing, TCR beta CDR3 regions were amplified from RNA transcripts. The first round was an RT-PCR using HTBI primers with the Qiagen OneStep RT-PCR kit, and this first round was followed by a second-round multiplex PCR, then size selection and purification. Libraries were sequenced paired-end with 100 bp reads on an Illumina HiSeq2000. Per the source publication's procedure: SOAPnuke was used to process the reads, throwing out any read that had adapters, had uncalled bases, had a mean Phred below 15, or lacked an exact constant-primer or identifier match. COPE v1.2.5 was used to merge the high-quality paired reads. Unique nucleotide sequences were defined as clonotypes and aligned to IMGT TRB V, D and J references using MiTCR v1.1. The analysis was limited to V-J combinations with a frequency above 0.0001, which together covered approximately 99% of the repertoires. A TCR clonal expansion and chaos score per V-J combination was defined as the ratio of F50 clonal expansion to chaos observed in the TCRdist matrix. Features were reduced by Welch's t-statistics and random forest to around 14 V-J combinations, which fed a naive Bayes classifier. Thyroid-blood repertoire similarity was quantified with the Morisita-Horn index. TCRdb trimmed the raw reads at Q25, called clones with MiXCR and kept productive beta chains. Every CDR3 protein is listed once, alongside the most common genes and DNA of its rows. The V and J calls reflect TCRdb's pipeline rather than the authors' work. In this sample the table shows 300,000 to 400,000 distinct CDR3 sequences, roughly 15% of which occur a single time. Approximately 13% of the sample comes from the top ten.

The source of this sequence is an adult man with Graves' ophthalmopathy. Specimen: peripheral blood.

The CDR3 amino acid sequence is: CASSHNPGGGETQYF. The DNA sequence is given as TGTGCCAGCAGCCACAACCCCGGAGGGGGGGAGACCCAGTACTTC. Rearrangement joined TRBV14 to TRBJ2-5; the D gene could be either TRBD1 or TRBD2, each agreeing at 6 bases. Looking up the germline V gene yields CDR1 SGHDN and CDR2 FVKESK. V is pared back by 3 bases and J by 5 bases, with 16 bases lying between the germline termini. The CDR3 sequence holds 15 residues, the cysteine and phenylalanine included. Just the 45-base CDR3 DNA is kept, in frame starting at base 1.